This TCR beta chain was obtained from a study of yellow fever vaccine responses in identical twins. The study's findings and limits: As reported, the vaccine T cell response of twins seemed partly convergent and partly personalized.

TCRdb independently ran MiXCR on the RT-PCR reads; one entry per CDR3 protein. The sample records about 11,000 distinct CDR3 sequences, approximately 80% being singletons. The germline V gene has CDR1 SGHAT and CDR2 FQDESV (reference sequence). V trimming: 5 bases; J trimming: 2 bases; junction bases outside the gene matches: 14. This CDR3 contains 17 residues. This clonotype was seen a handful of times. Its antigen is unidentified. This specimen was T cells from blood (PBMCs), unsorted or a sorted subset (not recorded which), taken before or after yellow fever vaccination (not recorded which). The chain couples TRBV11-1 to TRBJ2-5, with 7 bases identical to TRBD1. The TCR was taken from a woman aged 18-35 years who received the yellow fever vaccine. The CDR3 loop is CASSPRTGPEPQETQYF. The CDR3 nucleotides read TGTGCCAGCAGCCCCCGGACAGGCCCGGAACCTCAAGAGACCCAGTACTTC.